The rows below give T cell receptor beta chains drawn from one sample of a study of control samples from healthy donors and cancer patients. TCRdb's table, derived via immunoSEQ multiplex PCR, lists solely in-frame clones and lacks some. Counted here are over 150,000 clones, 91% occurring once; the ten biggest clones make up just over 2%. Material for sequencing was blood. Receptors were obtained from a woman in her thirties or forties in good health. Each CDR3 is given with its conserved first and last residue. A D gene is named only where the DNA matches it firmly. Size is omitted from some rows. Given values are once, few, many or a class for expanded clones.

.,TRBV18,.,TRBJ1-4,TGTGCCAGCTCACCAGAGGGGAGGAATGAAAAACTGTTTTTT,CASSPEGRNEKLFF
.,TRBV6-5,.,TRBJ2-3,TGTGCCAGCAGCTCCTATTCGACAGATACGCAGTATTTT,CASSSYSTDTQYF
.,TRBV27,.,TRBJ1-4,TGTGCCAGCAGTACCCAGGGGAAGGGGGAAAAACTGTTTTTT,CASSTQGKGEKLFF
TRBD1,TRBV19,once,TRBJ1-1,TGTGCCAGTAGTTCCAGGACAGGGGGGGGAGTGAACACTGAAGCTTTCTTT,CASSSRTGGGVNTEAFF
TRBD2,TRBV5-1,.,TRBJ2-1,TGCGCCAGCAGCTTGACCGGGGGGGAGTACAATGAGCAGTTCTTC,CASSLTGGEYNEQFF
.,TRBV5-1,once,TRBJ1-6,TGCGCCAGCAGCTTGTCGACTGGCGGAATTTCACCCCTCCACTTT,CASSLSTGGISPLHF
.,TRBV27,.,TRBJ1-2,TGTGCCAGCAGCCCTGGCCCTCCTGATGATGGCTACACCTTC,CASSPGPPDDGYTF
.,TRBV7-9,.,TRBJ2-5,TGTGCCAGCAGCTTAGGTGGGGGAAGGGACTCCAAGAAGACCCAGTACTTC,CASSLGGGRDSKKTQYF
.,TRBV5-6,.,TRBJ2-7,TGTGCCAGCAGCTGGGAAAACAGGGAGCAGTACTTC,CASSWENREQYF
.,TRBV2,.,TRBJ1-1,TGTGCCAGCACCAAGGGGGGGTTGAACACTGAAGCTTTCTTT,CASTKGGLNTEAFF
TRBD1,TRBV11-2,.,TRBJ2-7,TGTGCCAGCAGCTTCGGGACAGATAAGTACGAGCAGTACTTC,CASSFGTDKYEQYF
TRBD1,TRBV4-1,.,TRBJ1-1,TGCGCCAGCAGCCAAGATCCCCGGACAGGGGGAACTGAAGCTTTCTTT,CASSQDPRTGGTEAFF
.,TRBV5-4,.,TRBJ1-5,TGTGCCAGCAGCTTCGGAGGGGCTAACAATCAGCCCCAGCATTTT,CASSFGGANNQPQHF
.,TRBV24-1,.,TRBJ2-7,TGTGCCACCAGTGATTTGCACTTGGGGACATCCTACGAGCAGTACTTC,CATSDLHLGTSYEQYF
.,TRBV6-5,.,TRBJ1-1,TGTGCCAGCAGCTCCGTAGGGTGGAACACTGAAGCTTTCTTT,CASSSVGWNTEAFF
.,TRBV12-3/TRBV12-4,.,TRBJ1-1,TGTGCCAGCAGTTGGGCGAACACTGAAGCTTTCTTT,CASSWANTEAFF
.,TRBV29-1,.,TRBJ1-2,TGCAGCGCCACCATTGACTATGGCTACACCTTC,CSATIDYGYTF
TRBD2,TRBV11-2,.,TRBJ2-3,TGTGCCAGCAGCCCTGGGACGGGGGGTAGCACAGATACGCAGTATTTT,CASSPGTGGSTDTQYF
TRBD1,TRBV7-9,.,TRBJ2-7,TGTGCCAGCAGCTTAGTCGGGGACAGGGGGCTGTCCTACGAGCAGTACTTC,CASSLVGDRGLSYEQYF
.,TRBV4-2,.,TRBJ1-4,TGTGCCAGCAGCCAAGAGATCGGAGGGTCCCAGAATGAAAAACTGTTTTTT,CASSQEIGGSQNEKLFF
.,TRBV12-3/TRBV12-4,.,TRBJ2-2,TGTGCCAGCAGTTTAGCTAACACCGGGGAGCTGTTTTTT,CASSLANTGELFF
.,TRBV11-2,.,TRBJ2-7,TGTGCCAGCAGCTTGAACAGGGACTCGGGGGAGCAGTACTTC,CASSLNRDSGEQYF
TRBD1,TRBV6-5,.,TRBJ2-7,TGTGCCAGCAGTAAGGGACAGACCAGCTACGAGCAGTACTTC,CASSKGQTSYEQYF
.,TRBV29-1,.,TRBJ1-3,TGCAGCGTTGAAGATCCCGGACAGCGCAACACCATATATTTT,CSVEDPGQRNTIYF
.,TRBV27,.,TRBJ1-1,TGTGCCAGCAGTTTAGGGGTGGGAGACACTGAAGCTTTCTTT,CASSLGVGDTEAFF
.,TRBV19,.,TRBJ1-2,TGTGCCTCGGGGGAGGGATACTCCTATGGCTACACCTTC,CASGEGYSYGYTF
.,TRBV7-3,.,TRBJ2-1,TGTGCCAGCAGCCTGGTACTCGACAATGAGCAGTTCTTC,CASSLVLDNEQFF
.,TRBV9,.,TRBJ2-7,TGTGCCAGCAGCGTAGCTAAAGGGGGCTACGAGCAGTACTTC,CASSVAKGGYEQYF
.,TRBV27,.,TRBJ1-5,TGTGCCAGCGCGACACCGGGCGGGGACCAGCCCCAGCATTTT,CASATPGGDQPQHF
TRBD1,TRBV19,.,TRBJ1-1,TGTGCCAGTAGGAGAACCGACAGGGTTACCATGAACACTGAAGCTTTCTTT,CASRRTDRVTMNTEAFF
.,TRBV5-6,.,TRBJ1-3,TGTGCCAGCAGCTTGGGTGGCGGCGGAAACACCATATATTTT,CASSLGGGGNTIYF
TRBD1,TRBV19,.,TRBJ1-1,TGTGCCACCCTAGGGTATATAGGACAGGGGTTGAACACTGAAGCTTTCTTT,CATLGYIGQGLNTEAFF
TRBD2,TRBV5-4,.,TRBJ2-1,TGTGCCAGCAGCTTGTGGGGGACTACGTACAATGAGCAGTTCTTC,CASSLWGTTYNEQFF
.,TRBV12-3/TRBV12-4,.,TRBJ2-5,TGTGCCAGCAGCTTAGGCCAAGAGACGACCCAGTACTTC,CASSLGQETTQYF
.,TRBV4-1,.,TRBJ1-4,TGCGCCAGCAGCCAAGCTTGGGGCGGATCTAATGAAAAACTGTTTTTT,CASSQAWGGSNEKLFF
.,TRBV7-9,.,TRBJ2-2,TGTGCCAGCAGCCAAGTCCCCGCCCTAACCGGGGAGCTGTTTTTT,CASSQVPALTGELFF
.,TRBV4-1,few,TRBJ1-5,TGCGCCAGCAGCCAAGACAGGGAACAGCCCCAGCATTTT,CASSQDREQPQHF
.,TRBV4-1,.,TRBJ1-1,TGCGCCAGCAGCCCCCCCGGGAACACTGAAGCTTTCTTT,CASSPPGNTEAFF
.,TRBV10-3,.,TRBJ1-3,TGTGCCGGGGCGAGCTCTGGAAACACCATATATTTT,CAGASSGNTIYF
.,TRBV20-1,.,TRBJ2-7,TGCAGTACCTACGAGCAGTACTTC,CSTYEQYF
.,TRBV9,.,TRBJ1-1,TGTGCCAGCAGCGGGGGGTACAACGAAGCTTTCTTT,CASSGGYNEAFF
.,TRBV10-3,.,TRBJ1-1,TGTGCCATCACCCAAGGGCAAGAGGTAACCACTGAAGCTTTCTTT,CAITQGQEVTTEAFF